This T cell receptor (beta chain) emerged from a study of T cell clonotyping in hematopoietic cell transplantation. Overall study findings and caveats: Broader posttransplant TCR repertoire diversity was predicted by graft donor and pretransplant recipient Inverse Simpson Index values. CD4 and CD8 repertoire contributions could not be separated without sorting. Few recipient clonotypes overlapped donors; over 95% were de novo at given depth.

This table comes from immunoSEQ multiplex PCR, and its TCRdb copy is limited to in-frame clones, with some not included. The sample holds 14,000 or so clones, over 85% seen once. The CDR3 spans 13 residues. Germline V gene sequence: CDR1 LGHNA, CDR2 YSLEER. V lost 4 bases to trimming and J lost 4 bases; unmatched junction nucleotides: 3. Concerning this clone: Its target is not known.

The chain recombines TRBV4-3 with TRBJ1-2; 7 nucleotides match TRBD1. This TCR was sampled from a male patient aged 60-70 years who had an allogeneic stem cell transplant from an unrelated donor, so the T cells may come from the graft donor. Some clones in this sample may be carry-over from other donors' samples. Sequenced material: PBMCs, taken 30 days after allogeneic stem cell transplant. This chain's CDR3 is CASSPYRGYGYTF. The CDR3 DNA reads TGCGCCAGCAGCCCTTACAGGGGCTATGGCTACACCTTC.